What follows are 19 T cell receptor beta chains derived from one specimen sequenced in a study of T cells in Graves' hyperthyroidism and ophthalmopathy. Amplification targeted TCR beta CDR3 regions from RNA transcripts. A set of HTBI primers served as the primers for a first-round RT-PCR of the TCR CDR3. Each CDR3 protein is one row after TCRdb ran MiXCR on the multiplex PCR reads. Among around 610,000 distinct CDR3 sequences listed, roughly 14% were seen once. Sequencing input: blood. These receptors were obtained from a woman aged 40 to 50 with Graves' ophthalmopathy.

This clonotype occurred many times. V and J are TRBV28 and TRBJ1-1; 12 positions agree with TRBD1. This CDR3 region has 18 residues. J gave up 0 bases and V 6 bases, and 11 bases lay outside the gene matches. CDR1 is MDHEN and CDR2 is SYDVKM in the germline V gene. CDR3 sequence reads: CASSPPGTGGGLNTEAFF. In nucleotides, the CDR3 is TGTGCCAGCAGCCCCCCCGGGACAGGGGGCGGGCTGAACACTGAAGCTTTCTTT. Combining the CDR3 with reference TRBV28 and TRBJ1-1 gives the whole variable domain DVKVTQSSRYLVKRTGEKVFLECVQDMDHENMFWYRQDPGLGLRLIYFSYDVKMKEKGDIPEGYSVSREKKERFSLILESASTNQTSMYLCASSPPGTGGGLNTEAFFGQGTRLTVV.

The chain is built from TRBV10-2 and TRBJ2-3, with 7 bases that match TRBD2. The CDR3 length is 14 residues. V lost 6 bases to trimming and J lost 0 bases; unmatched junction nucleotides: 3. Germline values: CDR1 WSHSY, CDR2 SAAADI. The CDR3 DNA reads as TGCGCCAGCAGATATAGCGGGAGCACAGATACGCAGTATTTT. Residues: CASRYSGSTDTQYF.

J is TRBJ1-2 and V is TRBV28; D may be TRBD1 (5 bases). With 5 bases removed from V and 6 bases from J, the gap between germline ends came to 16 bases. Germline CDR1 and CDR2: MDHEN and SYDVKM. The CDR3 runs 14 residues. The CDR3 DNA is TGTGCCAGCAGTGAGGGGTTCAGCCTCAATGGCTACACCTTC. Its translation: CASSEGFSLNGYTF.

The chain links TRBV20-1 to TRBJ2-7; TRBD1 is a possible D gene (6 bases). Germline CDR1 is DFQATT and CDR2 is SNEGSKA (reference sequence). V lost 3 bases to trimming and J lost 2 bases, with 20 bases between them. This CDR3 is built from 16 residues. CDR3 residues: CSASPPRGRGTYEQYF. The CDR3 bases are TGCAGTGCTAGCCCCCCCAGGGGAAGGGGAACCTACGAGCAGTACTTC.

This clonotype was counted at least ten times. This chain connects TRBV7-9 to TRBJ2-7; D remains unclear. Trimming took off 4 bases at V and 3 bases at J, with 16 bases between the two ends. Germline V gene data show CDR1 as SEHNR and CDR2 as FQNEAQ (reference sequence). The length of the CDR3 is 15 residues. The CDR3 here is CASSSHGPVGYEQYF. The CDR3 DNA is TGTGCCAGCAGCTCCCACGGCCCTGTGGGCTACGAGCAGTACTTC.

In this sample, this clonotype turned up many times. The chain joins TRBV6-1 to TRBJ1-1; 9 bases line up with TRBD1. The junction had 12 bases not matched to a gene; V was cut back by 6 bases and J by 4 bases. Germline V gene data show CDR1 as MNHNS and CDR2 as SASEGT. CDR3 length: 16 amino acids. The CDR3 DNA follows: TGTGCCAGCAGCGAGGGACAGGGTGGGGGTCGCACTGAAGCTTTCTTT. Translation: CASSEGQGGGRTEAFF.

This clonotype was picked up many times. The chain has TRBV12-5 and TRBJ2-7, with no clear D. The CDR3 covers 11 residues. Germline V lookup: CDR1 LGHNT, CDR2 FRNRAP. Trimming shortened V by 5 bases and J by 6 bases, and 8 bases separated the two germline ends. This chain's CDR3 is CASGEFFEQYF. In nucleotides, the CDR3 is TGTGCTAGTGGTGAGTTCTTCGAGCAGTACTTC.

The chain uses TRBV30 and TRBJ2-7; unclear D gene. Between the trimmed V and J ends, which lost 1 base and 0 bases, there was a span of 7 bases. The CDR3 totals 13 residues. Germline V CDR1 and CDR2: GTSNPN, SVGIG (reference sequence). CDR3 in DNA: TGTGCCTGGAGTGAACAAAGCTCCTACGAGCAGTACTTC. It yields the protein CAWSEQSSYEQYF.

This clonotype was observed many times. This chain links TRBV28 with TRBJ2-7; 7 bases line up with TRBD2. There are 15 residues in the CDR3. V dropped 9 bases and J dropped 2; count of bases not matched to a gene: 13. CDR1 and CDR2 from the germline V gene are MDHEN and SYDVKM. The CDR3: CASQKLGEGTYEQYF. CDR3 coding DNA: TGTGCCAGTCAAAAATTAGGGGAGGGGACCTACGAGCAGTACTTC.

The chain couples TRBV30 to TRBJ1-2; 7 bases line up with TRBD1. Germline trimming cut 2 bases from V and 2 bases from J; bases unmatched to any gene: 5. CDR3 length: 14 amino acids. In germline, CDR1 is GTSNPN, CDR2 SVGIG (reference sequence). The CDR3: CAWSRQGYNYGYTF. The CDR3 DNA reads as TGTGCCTGGAGTAGACAGGGCTACAACTATGGCTACACCTTC.

This clonotype was counted ten times or more. The genes are TRBV6-2 or TRBV6-3 and TRBJ1-5; the D is unclear. CDR1 and CDR2 from the germline V gene are MNHEY and SVGEGT. Deletions cut 6 bases from V and 4 bases from J, with 10 bases between. CDR3 length: 13 residues. The CDR3 DNA reads TGTGCCAGCAGGACACCAGGTAATCAGCCCCAGCATTTT. This encodes CASRTPGNQPQHF.

The chain is built from TRBV2 and TRBJ1-3, with TRBD1 as a possible D gene (5 bases). V was clipped by 8 bases and J by 0 bases, with 11 bases between them. This CDR3 is 14 amino acids long. Germline CDR1 SNHLY, CDR2 FYNNEI. The CDR3 spells CASRPGASGNTIYF. CDR3 sequence (DNA): TGTGCCAGCCGACCCGGGGCCTCTGGAAACACCATATATTTT.

The chain is built from TRBV7-8 and TRBJ1-2, with D perhaps matching TRBD1 (5 bases). CDR3 length equals 14 residues. Trimming stripped 4 bases from V and 4 bases from J, with 13 bases between. Germline CDR1 SGHVS, CDR2 FQNEAQ. CDR3 DNA: TGTGCCAGCAGCTATAGTCGGGGGAGCTATGGCTACACCTTC. This sequence encodes CASSYSRGSYGYTF.

This clonotype showed up many times. The rearrangement links TRBV28 to TRBJ2-7; D may be TRBD2 (6 bases). The CDR3 length is 15 residues. Germline assignment: CDR1 MDHEN and CDR2 SYDVKM. Trimming shortened V by 2 bases and J by 1 base, and 12 bases separated the two germline ends. CDR3 loop: CASSLGLAFSYEQYF. The DNA of the CDR3 is TGTGCCAGCAGTTTAGGGCTAGCGTTTTCCTACGAGCAGTACTTC.

This clonotype was picked up many times. The V gene is TRBV28, the J gene TRBJ1-5; 9 bases map to TRBD1. V gave up 3 bases and J gave up 1 base; unmatched junction bases: 7. CDR1 is MDHEN and CDR2 is SYDVKM in the germline V gene. The CDR3 has 17 amino acids. In DNA form, the CDR3 reads TGTGCCAGCAGTTTGGCCCAAGGGACAGGGAGCAATCAGCCCCAGCATTTT. Translation: CASSLAQGTGSNQPQHF.

J is TRBJ1-2 and V is TRBV6-1; maybe TRBD1 (6 bases). This CDR3 contains 14 residues. V lost 7 bases, J lost 0 bases, and 12 bases lay in between. The V gene's germline CDR1 is MNHNS and CDR2 SASEGT. Here the CDR3 reads CASKGQRANYGYTF. For the CDR3, the DNA is TGTGCCAGCAAAGGACAGAGAGCTAACTATGGCTACACCTTC.

The table lists this clonotype with a few counts. V gene TRBV28 combines with J gene TRBJ2-7, with TRBD1 matching over 8 bases. The V segment lost 0 bases and the J segment 4 bases; nucleotides outside the gene matches: 8. The CDR3 is 16 amino acids. Germline lookup yields CDR1 MDHEN and CDR2 SYDVKM. This chain's CDR3 is CASSLWGQGALYEQYF. CDR3 nucleotide sequence: TGTGCCAGCAGTTTATGGGGCCAGGGGGCGCTTTACGAGCAGTACTTC.

This rearrangement joins TRBV5-1 to TRBJ2-7; possible D gene TRBD1, 5 bases. V gave up 5 bases and J gave up 3 bases, with 12 bases separating them. Per the germline V gene, CDR1 is SGHRS and CDR2 is YFSETQ. This CDR3 spans 13 amino acids. In DNA form, the CDR3 reads TGCGCCAGCAGTGAACCAGGGCGCTACGAGCAGTACTTC. Translating gives CASSEPGRYEQYF. Drawing the rest from reference TRBV5-1 and TRBJ2-7, the complete variable domain is KAGVTQTPRYLIKTRGQQVTLSCSPISGHRSVSWYQQTPGQGLQFLFEYFSETQRNKGNFPGRFSGRQFSNSRSEMNVSTLELGDSALYLCASSEPGRYEQYFGPGTRLTVT.

The table lists this clonotype with many counts. The gene calls are TRBV6-5 and TRBJ1-1; D possibly corresponds to TRBD1 (5 bases). The V gene's germline CDR1 is MNHEY and CDR2 SVGAGI. The CDR3 consists of 14 residues. V lost 4 bases and J 4 bases, leaving 13 bases between the germline ends. This chain's CDR3 is CASSSDSLSTEAFF. The CDR3 DNA reads as TGTGCCAGCAGTTCAGACAGTTTGAGCACTGAAGCTTTCTTT.